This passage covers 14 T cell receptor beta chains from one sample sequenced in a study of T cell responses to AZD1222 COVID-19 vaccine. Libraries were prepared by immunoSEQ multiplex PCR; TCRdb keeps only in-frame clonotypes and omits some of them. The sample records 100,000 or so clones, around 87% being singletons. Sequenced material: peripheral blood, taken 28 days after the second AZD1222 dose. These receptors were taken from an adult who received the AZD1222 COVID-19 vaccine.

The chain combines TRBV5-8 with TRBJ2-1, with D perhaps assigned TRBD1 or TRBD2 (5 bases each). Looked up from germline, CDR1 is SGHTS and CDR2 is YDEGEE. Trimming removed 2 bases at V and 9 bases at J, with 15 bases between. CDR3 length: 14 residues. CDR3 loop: CASSLSGAGGEQFF. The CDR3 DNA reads TGTGCCAGCAGCTTATCCGGGGCTGGGGGTGAGCAGTTCTTC.

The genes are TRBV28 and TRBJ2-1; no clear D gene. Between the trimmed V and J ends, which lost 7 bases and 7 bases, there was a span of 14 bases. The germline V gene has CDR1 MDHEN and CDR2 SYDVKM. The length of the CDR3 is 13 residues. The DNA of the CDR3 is TGTGCCAGCACCCTAAACCGCTATAATGAGCAGTTCTTC. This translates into CASTLNRYNEQFF.

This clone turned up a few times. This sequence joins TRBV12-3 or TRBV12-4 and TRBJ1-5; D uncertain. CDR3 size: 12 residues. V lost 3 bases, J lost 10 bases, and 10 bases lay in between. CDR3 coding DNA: TGTGCCAGCAGTTTCCCCGAGTCACCCCAGCATTTT. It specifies CASSFPESPQHF.

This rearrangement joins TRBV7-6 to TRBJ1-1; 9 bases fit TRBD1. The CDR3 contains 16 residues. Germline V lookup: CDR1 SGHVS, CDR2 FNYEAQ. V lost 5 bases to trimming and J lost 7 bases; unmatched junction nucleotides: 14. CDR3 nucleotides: TGTGCCAGCAGCCCCGGGACAGGGTGGGGGAAAGGTGAAGCTTTCTTT. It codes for CASSPGTGWGKGEAFF.

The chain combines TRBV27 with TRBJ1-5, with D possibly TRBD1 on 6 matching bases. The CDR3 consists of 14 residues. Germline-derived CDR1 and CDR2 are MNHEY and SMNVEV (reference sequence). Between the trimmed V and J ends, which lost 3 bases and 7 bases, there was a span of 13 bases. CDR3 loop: CASSLLGGQQPQHF. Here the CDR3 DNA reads TGTGCCAGCAGTTTGCTCGGGGGGCAACAGCCCCAGCATTTT.

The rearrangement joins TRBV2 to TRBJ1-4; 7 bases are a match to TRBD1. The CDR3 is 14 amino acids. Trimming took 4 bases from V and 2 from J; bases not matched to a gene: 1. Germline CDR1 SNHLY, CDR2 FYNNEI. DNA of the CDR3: TGTGCCAGCAGTGCACAGGGGACTAATGAAAAACTGTTTTTT. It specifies CASSAQGTNEKLFF.

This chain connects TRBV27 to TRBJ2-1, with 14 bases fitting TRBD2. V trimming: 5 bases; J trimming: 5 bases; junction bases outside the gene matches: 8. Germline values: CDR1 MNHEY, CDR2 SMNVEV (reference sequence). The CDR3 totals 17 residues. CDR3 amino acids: CASSPTTSGGGNNEQFF. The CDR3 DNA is TGTGCCAGCAGTCCCACGACTAGCGGGGGGGGGAACAATGAGCAGTTCTTC.

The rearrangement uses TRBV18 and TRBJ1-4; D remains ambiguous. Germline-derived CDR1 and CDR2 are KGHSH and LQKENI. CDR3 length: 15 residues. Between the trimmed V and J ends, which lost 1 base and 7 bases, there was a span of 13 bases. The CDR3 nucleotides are TGTGCCAGCTCACCACAGAGCACCTCGATTGAAAAACTGTTTTTT. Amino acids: CASSPQSTSIEKLFF.

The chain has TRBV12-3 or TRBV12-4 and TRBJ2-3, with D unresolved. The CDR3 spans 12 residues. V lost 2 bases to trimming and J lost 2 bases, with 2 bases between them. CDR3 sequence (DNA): TGTGCCAGCAGTTTACTCACAGATACGCAGTATTTT. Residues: CASSLLTDTQYF.

CDR3 nucleotide sequence: TGTGCCAGCAGGGGGGCGACAGGGGTCTACGAGCAGTACTTC. Amino acids: CASRGATGVYEQYF. This sequence joins TRBV28 and TRBJ2-7; the match to TRBD1 covers 8 bases. The CDR3 loop spans 14 amino acids. V dropped 6 bases and J dropped 3; count of bases not matched to a gene: 7. Germline lookup yields CDR1 MDHEN and CDR2 SYDVKM.

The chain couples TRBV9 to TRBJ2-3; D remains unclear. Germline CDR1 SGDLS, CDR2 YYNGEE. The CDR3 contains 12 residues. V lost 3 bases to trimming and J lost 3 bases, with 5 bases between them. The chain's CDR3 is CASSESTDTQYF. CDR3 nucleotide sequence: TGTGCCAGCAGCGAGTCTACAGATACGCAGTATTTT.

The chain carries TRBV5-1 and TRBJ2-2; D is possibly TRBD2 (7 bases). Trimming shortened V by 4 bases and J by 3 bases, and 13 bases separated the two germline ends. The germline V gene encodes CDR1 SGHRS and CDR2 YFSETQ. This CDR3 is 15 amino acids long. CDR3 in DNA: TGCGCCAGCAGCCTCGGGGGGCGATACACCGGGGAGCTGTTTTTT. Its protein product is CASSLGGRYTGELFF.

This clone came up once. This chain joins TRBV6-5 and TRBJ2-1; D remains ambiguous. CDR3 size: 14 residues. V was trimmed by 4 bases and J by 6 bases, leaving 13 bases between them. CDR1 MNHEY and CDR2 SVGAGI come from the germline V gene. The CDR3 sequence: CASSLEERLNEQFF. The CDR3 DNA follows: TGTGCCAGCAGTTTGGAAGAGAGGCTCAATGAGCAGTTCTTC.

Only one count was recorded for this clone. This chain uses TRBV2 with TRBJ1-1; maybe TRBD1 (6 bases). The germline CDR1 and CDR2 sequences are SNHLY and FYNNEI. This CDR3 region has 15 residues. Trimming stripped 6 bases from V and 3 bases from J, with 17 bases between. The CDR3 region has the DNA TGTGCCAGCAGGAGGGGGGGAGTCATAGACACTGAAGCTTTCTTT. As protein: CASRRGGVIDTEAFF.